This is a list of T cell receptor beta chains from one sample in a study of blood T cell repertoires in COVID-19. Clones were read by immunoSEQ multiplex PCR, and TCRdb kept only the in-frame ones, dropping some. The table lists about 280,000 clones, approximately 85% of them singletons, with 9.5% to 11% in the top ten. Material: peripheral blood. These TCRs come from a woman between 65 and 79 years old with acute or convalescent COVID-19. CDR3s include the opening cysteine and the closing phenylalanine or tryptophan. A D gene is named only where the DNA matches it firmly. The listing skips clone size in some rows; elsewhere it reads once, few, many or a size class.

clone size	D gene	V gene	J gene	CDR3 DNA	CDR3 protein
NA	NA	TRBV29-1	TRBJ2-5	TGCAGCGTTGAGAGGGGGGGTCGCAGAAAAGAGACCCAGTACTTC	CSVERGGRRKETQYF
few	NA	TRBV30	TRBJ1-2	TGTGCCTGGAGTGGCGGGGGGGCTCTTGGCTACACCTTC	CAWSGGGALGYTF
NA	TRBD1	TRBV10-2	TRBJ1-1	TGCGCCAGCCGGAAAGACAGGGGCTGGGGTGAAGCTTTCTTT	CASRKDRGWGEAFF
NA	NA	TRBV11-2	TRBJ2-6	TGTGCCAGCAGCCTAAGGGGGGGCTCCTCTGGGGCCAACGTCCTGACTTTC	CASSLRGGSSGANVLTF
NA	TRBD1	TRBV30	TRBJ1-2	TGTGCCTGGAAAAGGGACAGAGCTAACTATGGCTACACCTTC	CAWKRDRANYGYTF
once	NA	TRBV30	TRBJ2-1	TGTGCCTGGAGTAGCGCAGGGCCCCTCGGTGAGCAGTTCTTC	CAWSSAGPLGEQFF
once	NA	TRBV24-1	TRBJ2-2	TGTGCCACCAGTGATTTCGAGAACTCGGTCCGGGCCGGGGAGCTGTTTTTT	CATSDFENSVRAGELFF
NA	NA	TRBV29-1	TRBJ1-2	TGCAGCGCCCAGGGTCCCGATGGCTACACCTTC	CSAQGPDGYTF
NA	TRBD1	TRBV5-1	TRBJ2-4	TGCGCCAGCAGCGCGGACAGGGGATCGAACATTCAGTACTTC	CASSADRGSNIQYF
NA	TRBD1	TRBV7-9	TRBJ1-2	TGTGCCAGCAGACCCGGACAGGGGAGACATGGCTACACCTTC	CASRPGQGRHGYTF